This T cell receptor beta chain was sequenced in a study of blood T cell repertoires in COVID-19. Trimming took 1 base from V and 8 from J, leaving 12 bases between them. Germline V gene data show CDR1 as SGHDN and CDR2 as FVKESK. The CDR3 is 14 residues long. Assay used: immunoSEQ multiplex PCR; TCRdb lists only in-frame clones, some missing. The sample holds approximately 94,000 clones, 70% to 90% seen once. The gene calls are TRBV14 and TRBJ2-1; D call uncertain. Sequencing was carried out using peripheral blood. This TCR was sampled from a woman of 80 years or more with active COVID-19. Here the CDR3 DNA reads TGTGCCAGCAGCCAAGGTCCAGGTCGGCATGAGCAGTTCTTC. Protein sequence: CASSQGPGRHEQFF.